A selection of T cell receptor beta chains follows, all from one sample in a study of cytomegalovirus exposure and HLA in healthy donors. TCRdb's copy holds only in-frame clones and misses some; the assay was immunoSEQ multiplex PCR. The data hold roughly 220,000 clones, with 75% to 95% observed a single time. Sequenced sample: PBMCs. The receptors stem from a woman under 30 in good health and CMV-seronegative. The CDR3 runs from the conserved cysteine through the conserved F or W. D genes are given only for firm matches. Not all rows give a size; the values are once, few, many and, for expanded clones, a class.

j_call d_call v_call clone_size cdr3_aa cdr3_nt
TRBJ1-5 - TRBV7-2 - CASNHGLGRNQPQHF TGTGCCAGCAACCACGGTTTGGGGCGGAATCAGCCCCAGCATTTT
TRBJ1-3 TRBD1 TRBV9 - CASSGRTGTGYNTIYF TGTGCCAGCAGCGGCAGGACCGGGACAGGGTACAACACCATATATTTT
TRBJ1-5 - TRBV27 few CASSFSNQPQHF TGTGCCAGCAGCTTTAGCAATCAGCCCCAGCATTTT
TRBJ2-1 - TRBV29-1 - CSVDGGSYNEQFF TGCAGCGTTGACGGGGGATCATACAATGAGCAGTTCTTC
TRBJ1-1 TRBD1 TRBV7-7 few CASRDVSGQAKPNTEAFF TGTGCTAGCAGGGACGTGTCTGGACAGGCGAAGCCCAACACTGAAGCTTTCTTT
TRBJ1-2 TRBD1 TRBV18 - CASSPPGQGSGYTF TGTGCCAGCTCACCGCCGGGACAGGGCTCTGGCTACACCTTC
TRBJ1-2 - TRBV12-1 - CASSFGAGREVVRGYTF TGTGCCAGCAGCTTTGGGGCAGGCAGGGAAGTGGTGCGTGGCTACACCTTC
TRBJ1-1 TRBD1 TRBV6-5 once CASSYSGQGRSNAFF TGTGCCAGCAGTTACTCGGGACAGGGCAGGTCGAACGCTTTCTTT
TRBJ2-2 - TRBV9 - CASSLRTGELFF TGTGCCAGCAGCCTACGAACCGGGGAGCTGTTTTTT
TRBJ2-1 - TRBV30 once CAWSVPGALTSTVVQFF TGTGCCTGGAGTGTACCAGGGGCCCTGACTAGCACGGTGGTGCAGTTCTTC
TRBJ1-1 - TRBV11-2 - CASSLERNTEAFF TGTGCCAGCAGCTTAGAGCGCAACACTGAAGCTTTCTTT
TRBJ1-3 - TRBV13 - CASSSIGQPGNTIYF TGTGCCAGCAGCTCCATTGGACAGCCTGGAAACACCATATATTTT
TRBJ1-1 TRBD1 TRBV5-6 - CASSQDRGNTEAFF TGTGCCAGCAGCCAAGACAGGGGCAACACTGAAGCTTTCTTT
TRBJ2-7 - TRBV7-6 - CASSFGEASYEQYF TGTGCCAGCAGCTTCGGGGAGGCGTCCTACGAGCAGTACTTC
TRBJ1-2 - TRBV30 - CAWSVRPRDYGYTF TGTGCCTGGAGTGTACGTCCCCGAGACTATGGCTACACCTTC
TRBJ1-1 - TRBV7-9 - CASSTWGEIVNTEAFF TGTGCCAGCAGCACCTGGGGGGAGATAGTGAACACTGAAGCTTTCTTT
TRBJ1-2 TRBD1 TRBV4-2 - CASSQVFRTGGNYGYTF TGTGCCAGCAGCCAAGTTTTCCGGACAGGGGGTAATTATGGCTACACCTTC
TRBJ1-1 TRBD1 TRBV10-2 - CASTPGTENTEAFF TGCGCCAGCACTCCCGGGACAGAGAACACTGAAGCTTTCTTT
TRBJ2-2 - TRBV10-1 - CASTAGGNGELFF TGCGCCAGCACAGCAGGGGGGAACGGGGAGCTGTTTTTT
TRBJ1-5 - TRBV28 - CASSFKGPMRYSNQPQHF TGTGCCAGCAGTTTCAAGGGGCCAATGAGGTATAGCAATCAGCCCCAGCATTTT
TRBJ1-1 - TRBV19 - CASSPPGHLNTEAFF TGTGCCAGTAGCCCCCCAGGACATTTGAACACTGAAGCTTTCTTT
TRBJ2-5 TRBD2 TRBV29-1 once CSGQLAAGETQYF TGCAGCGGTCAACTAGCGGCGGGGGAGACCCAGTACTTC
TRBJ2-1 - TRBV18 once CASSQSTRQYNEQFF TGTGCCAGCTCACAATCTACAAGACAGTACAATGAGCAGTTCTTC
TRBJ2-7 - TRBV7-2 - CASSPNPVLSYEQYF TGTGCCAGCAGCCCCAACCCGGTCTTGAGCTACGAGCAGTACTTC
TRBJ2-1 TRBD2 TRBV28 - CATQIAGGPGEQFF TGTGCCACCCAAATAGCGGGAGGGCCAGGTGAGCAGTTCTTC
TRBJ2-7 - TRBV27 - CASSFLVTSSSYEQYF TGTGCCAGCAGTTTTCTCGTCACATCCAGCTCCTACGAGCAGTACTTC
TRBJ2-1 TRBD2 TRBV11-2 - CASRPTGTSVYNEQFF TGTGCCAGCAGGCCTACCGGGACTAGCGTCTACAATGAGCAGTTCTTC
TRBJ1-2 TRBD1 TRBV6-6 - CASSWGQGFDYGYTF TGTGCCAGCAGTTGGGGACAGGGGTTCGACTATGGCTACACCTTC
TRBJ1-1 - TRBV5-6 - CASSRSAFEAFF TGTGCCAGCAGCCGGTCCGCCTTTGAAGCTTTCTTT
TRBJ1-1 - TRBV28 - CASRGTGPNTEAFF TGTGCCAGCAGGGGAACAGGGCCGAACACTGAAGCTTTCTTT
TRBJ2-7 TRBD1 TRBV19 - CASSILGQGAYEQYF TGTGCCAGTAGTATCTTGGGACAGGGGGCCTACGAGCAGTACTTC
TRBJ2-7 - TRBV6-5 - CASSQRPSYEQYF TGTGCCAGCAGCCAGCGGCCCTCCTACGAGCAGTACTTC
TRBJ1-4 - TRBV6-5 - CASSYSRDEKLFF TGTGCCAGCAGTTATAGCAGGGATGAAAAACTGTTTTTT
TRBJ2-1 - TRBV5-1 - CASSLGLPHNEQFF TGCGCCAGCAGCCTAGGACTCCCGCACAATGAGCAGTTCTTC
TRBJ2-3 - TRBV30 - CAWSVLLVDTQYF TGTGCCTGGAGTGTACTTTTAGTGGATACGCAGTATTTT
TRBJ1-2 - TRBV9 - CASSVGGSNYGYTF TGTGCCAGCAGCGTAGGCGGCAGTAACTATGGCTACACCTTC
TRBJ2-7 TRBD1 TRBV7-9 - CASSFSPSGTVRYEQYF TGTGCCAGCAGCTTTAGCCCATCCGGGACAGTCCGCTACGAGCAGTACTTC
TRBJ2-7 TRBD1 TRBV6-6 - CASSLRTGPEQYF TGTGCCAGCAGTCTACGGACAGGCCCCGAGCAGTACTTC
TRBJ2-1 TRBD2 TRBV9 - CASSERLAGGPSYNEQFF TGTGCCAGCAGTGAGCGACTAGCGGGAGGGCCCTCCTACAATGAGCAGTTCTTC
TRBJ1-1 TRBD1 TRBV11-2 - CASSPDRVDAFF TGTGCCAGCAGCCCGGACAGGGTTGACGCTTTCTTT
TRBJ1-3 TRBD1 TRBV28 - CASKPPGQGQYTIYF TGTGCCAGCAAGCCTCCGGGACAGGGGCAGTACACCATATATTTT
TRBJ2-7 - TRBV7-8 - CASSLVASSYEQYF TGTGCCAGCAGCTTAGTGGCTAGCTCCTACGAGCAGTACTTC
TRBJ2-5 TRBD2 TRBV18 - CASSPRLAAQETQYF TGTGCCAGCTCACCACGACTAGCGGCCCAAGAGACCCAGTACTTC
TRBJ2-6 - TRBV9 - CASSVRGDLSGANVLTF TGTGCCAGCAGCGTAAGGGGCGACCTCTCTGGGGCCAACGTCCTGACTTTC
TRBJ1-1 TRBD1 TRBV27 - CASHQTGANTEAFF TGTGCCAGCCACCAGACAGGGGCGAACACTGAAGCTTTCTTT
TRBJ2-5 TRBD1 TRBV13 - CASSLRQGSETQYF TGTGCCAGCAGCCTCCGACAGGGGTCAGAGACCCAGTACTTC
TRBJ2-1 TRBD2 TRBV5-1 - CASSPGLAGPNEQFF TGCGCCAGCAGCCCGGGACTAGCGGGTCCCAATGAGCAGTTCTTC
TRBJ1-2 - TRBV28 - CASPPIGGDYTF TGTGCCAGCCCTCCCATTGGGGGGGACTACACCTTC
TRBJ2-1 TRBD2 TRBV5-1 - CASGTSGSFDEQFF TGCGCCAGCGGTACTAGCGGGAGCTTTGATGAGCAGTTCTTC
TRBJ1-3 TRBD1 TRBV28 - CASSTGGYVNTIYF TGTGCCAGCTCGACAGGGGGCTACGTTAACACCATATATTTT
TRBJ2-2 TRBD2 TRBV13 - CATLAEYTGELFF TGTGCCACCCTAGCGGAGTACACCGGGGAGCTGTTTTTT